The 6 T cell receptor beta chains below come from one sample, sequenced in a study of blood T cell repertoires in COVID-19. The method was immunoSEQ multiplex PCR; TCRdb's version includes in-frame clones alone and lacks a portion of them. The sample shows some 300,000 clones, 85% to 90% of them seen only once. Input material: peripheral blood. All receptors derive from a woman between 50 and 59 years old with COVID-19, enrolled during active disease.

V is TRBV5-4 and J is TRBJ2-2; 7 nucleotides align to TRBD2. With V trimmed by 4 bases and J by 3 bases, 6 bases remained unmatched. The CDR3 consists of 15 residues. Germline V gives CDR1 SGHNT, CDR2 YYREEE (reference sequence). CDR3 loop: CASSPRAGDTGELFF. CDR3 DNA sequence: TGTGCCAGCAGCCCTCGGGCGGGAGACACCGGGGAGCTGTTTTTT.

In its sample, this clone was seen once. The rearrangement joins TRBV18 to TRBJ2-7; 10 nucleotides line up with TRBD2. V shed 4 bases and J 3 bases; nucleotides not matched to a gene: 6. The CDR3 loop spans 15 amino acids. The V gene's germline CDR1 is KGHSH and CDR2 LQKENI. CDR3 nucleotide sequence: TGTGCCAGCTCACTCGATGCTAGCGGGGGCTACGAGCAGTACTTC. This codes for CASSLDASGGYEQYF. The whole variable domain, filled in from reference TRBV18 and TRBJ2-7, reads NAGVMQNPRHLVRRRGQEARLRCSPMKGHSHVYWYRQLPEEGLKFMVYLQKENIIDESGMPKERFSAEFPKEGPSILRIQQVVRGDSAAYFCASSLDASGGYEQYFGPGTRLTVT.

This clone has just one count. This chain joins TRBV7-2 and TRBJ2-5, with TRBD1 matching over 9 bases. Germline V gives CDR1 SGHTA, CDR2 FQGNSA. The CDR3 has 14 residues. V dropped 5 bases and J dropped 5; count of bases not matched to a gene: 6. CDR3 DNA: TGTGCCAGCAGCCGGACAGGGGTTCGGGAGACCCAGTACTTC. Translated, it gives CASSRTGVRETQYF.

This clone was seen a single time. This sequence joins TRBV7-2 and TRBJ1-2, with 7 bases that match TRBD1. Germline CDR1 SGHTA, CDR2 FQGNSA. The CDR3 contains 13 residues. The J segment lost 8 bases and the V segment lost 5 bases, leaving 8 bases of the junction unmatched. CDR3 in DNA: TGTGCCAGCAGCGTTACAGGGGCCCTCGGCTACACCTTC. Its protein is CASSVTGALGYTF.

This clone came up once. The CDR3 region is CASSLLLTGENYGYTF. CDR3 DNA: TGTGCCAGCAGTTTATTGTTGACAGGGGAGAACTATGGCTACACCTTC. The rearrangement joins TRBV27 to TRBJ1-2, with 8 bases fitting TRBD1. Germline-derived CDR1 and CDR2 are MNHEY and SMNVEV (reference sequence). With 1 base clipped from V and 2 bases from J, the junction kept 6 bases outside the gene matches. There are 16 residues in the CDR3.

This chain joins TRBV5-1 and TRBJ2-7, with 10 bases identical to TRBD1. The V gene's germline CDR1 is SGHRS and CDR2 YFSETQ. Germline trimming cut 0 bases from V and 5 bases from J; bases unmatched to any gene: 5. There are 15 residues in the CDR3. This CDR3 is CASSLGQGAIDEQYF. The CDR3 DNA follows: TGCGCCAGCAGCTTGGGACAGGGGGCTATCGACGAGCAGTACTTC.